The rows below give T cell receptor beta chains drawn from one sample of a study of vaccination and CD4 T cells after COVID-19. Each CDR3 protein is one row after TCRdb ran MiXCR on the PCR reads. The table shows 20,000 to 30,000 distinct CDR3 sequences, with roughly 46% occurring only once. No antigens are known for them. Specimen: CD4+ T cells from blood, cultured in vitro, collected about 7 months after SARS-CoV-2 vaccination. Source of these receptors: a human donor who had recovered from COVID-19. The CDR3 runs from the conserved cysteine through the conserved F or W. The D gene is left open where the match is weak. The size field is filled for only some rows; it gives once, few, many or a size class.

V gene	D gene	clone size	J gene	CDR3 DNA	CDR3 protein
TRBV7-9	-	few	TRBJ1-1	TGTGCCAGCAGCTTTCTCCAGGGAGATACTGAAGCTTTCTTT	CASSFLQGDTEAFF
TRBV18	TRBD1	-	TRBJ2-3	TGTGCCAGCTCACGACAGGGCATAGATACGCAGTATTTT	CASSRQGIDTQYF
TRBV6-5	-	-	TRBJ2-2	TGTGCCAGCAGTTACTCGCAGGGTAACACCGGGGAGCTGTTTTTT	CASSYSQGNTGELFF
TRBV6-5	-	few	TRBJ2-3	TGTGCCAGCAGTTACGACTTAAGGGGAGATACGCAGTATTTT	CASSYDLRGDTQYF
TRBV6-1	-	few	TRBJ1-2	TGTGCCAGCAGTGAAATGACGGTCGGATTCTATGGCTACACCTTC	CASSEMTVGFYGYTF
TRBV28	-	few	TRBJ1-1	TGTGCCAGCAGGCAGGGGAACACTGAAGCTTTCTTT	CASRQGNTEAFF
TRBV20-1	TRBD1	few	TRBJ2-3	TGCAGTGTAAGACAGGGGTTGAAAGATACGCAGTATTTT	CSVRQGLKDTQYF
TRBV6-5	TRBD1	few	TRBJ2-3	TGTGCCAGCAGTTCCCGACAGGGGGGCACAGATACGCAGTATTTT	CASSSRQGGTDTQYF
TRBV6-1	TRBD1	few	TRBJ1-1	TGTGCCAGCAGTGAAAGGGGGACAGGGGTCGAAGCTTTCTTT	CASSERGTGVEAFF
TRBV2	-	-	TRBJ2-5	TGTGCCAGCAGCCTTGAGACCCAGTACTTC	CASSLETQYF
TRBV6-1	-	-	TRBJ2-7	TGTGCCAGCAGTGAAGTCTGGCGGAGCAACTACGAGCAGTACTTC	CASSEVWRSNYEQYF
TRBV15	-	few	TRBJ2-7	TGTGCCACCAGCAGAGACTTAACCTACGAGCAGTACTTC	CATSRDLTYEQYF
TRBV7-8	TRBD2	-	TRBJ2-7	TGTGCCAGCAGCCCGTTCGTCCGGACTAGCAATTTCGAGCAGTACTTC	CASSPFVRTSNFEQYF
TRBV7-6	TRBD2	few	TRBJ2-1	TGTGCCAGCAGCTCCCGCGGGACTAGCGGGAGGAATGAGCAGTTCTTC	CASSSRGTSGRNEQFF
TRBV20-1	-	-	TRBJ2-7	TGCAGTGCCTCCGTAGGGGCAGCCTACGAGCAGTACTTC	CSASVGAAYEQYF
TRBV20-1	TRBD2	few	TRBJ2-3	TGCAGTGCTAGAGCCGGGACTAGCGGTACAGATACGCAGTATTTT	CSARAGTSGTDTQYF
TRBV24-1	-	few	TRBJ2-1	TGTGCCACCAGTGATTTGGGCCAGGGTAAGTCCAATGAGCAGTTCTTC	CATSDLGQGKSNEQFF
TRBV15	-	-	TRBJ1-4	TGTGCCACCAGCAGAGAGGGGTACACTAATGAAAAACTGTTTTTT	CATSREGYTNEKLFF
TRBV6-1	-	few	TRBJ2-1	TGTGCCAGCAGTGGGAGTAGCCGCCTGAGGAATGAGCAGTTCTTC	CASSGSSRLRNEQFF
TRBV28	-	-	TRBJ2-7	TGTGCCAGCAGCCTCAGGGGCCCCTACGAGCAGTACTTC	CASSLRGPYEQYF
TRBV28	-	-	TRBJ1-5	TGTGCCAGCAGGGGCACCAATCAGCCCCAGCATTTT	CASRGTNQPQHF
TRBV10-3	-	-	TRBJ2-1	TGTGCCATCAGCGGGGACGGCTCCTACAATGAGCAGTTCTTC	CAISGDGSYNEQFF
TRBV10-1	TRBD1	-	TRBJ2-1	TGCGCCAGCAGTGGACGATCCGGGACAGGCATGAACAATGAGCAGTTCTTC	CASSGRSGTGMNNEQFF
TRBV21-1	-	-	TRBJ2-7	TGTGCCAGCAGCAAGATAGGGCAACCGAGTGGGGTTAACGAGCAGTACTTC	CASSKIGQPSGVNEQYF
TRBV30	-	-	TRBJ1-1	TGTGCCTGGAGCAGAACTCGGGGGGCTTTCTTT	CAWSRTRGAFF
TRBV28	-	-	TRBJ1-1	TGTGCCAGCAGAGTAGTATACCCCATGAACACTGAAGCTTTCTTT	CASRVVYPMNTEAFF
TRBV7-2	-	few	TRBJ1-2	TGTGCCAGCAGCCCTCGTGGGGGGCGAGTCGGTGGCTACACCTTC	CASSPRGGRVGGYTF
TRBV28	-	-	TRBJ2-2	TGTGCCAGCAGTTTAGGAGGGGCGAACACCGGGGAGCTGTTTTTT	CASSLGGANTGELFF
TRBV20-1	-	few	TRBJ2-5	TGCAGTGCTAGAGGGCTAGCGGAGACCCAGTACTTC	CSARGLAETQYF
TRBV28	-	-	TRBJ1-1	TGTGCCAGCAGTTTAGCGGCAACGAACACTGAAGCTTTCTTT	CASSLAATNTEAFF
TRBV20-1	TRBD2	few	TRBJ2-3	TGCAGTGCCCGCGCCCCACTAGCGGGAGTGGCAGATACGCAGTATTTT	CSARAPLAGVADTQYF
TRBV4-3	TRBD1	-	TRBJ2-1	TGCGCCAGCAGCCAAGGGCCAGGGGGCAACTACAATGAGCAGTTCTTC	CASSQGPGGNYNEQFF
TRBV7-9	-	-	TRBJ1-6	TGTGCCAGCAGCTACGGGTCCCTAAGACCCCTCCACTTT	CASSYGSLRPLHF
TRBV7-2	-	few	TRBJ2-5	TGTGCCAGCAGCTCCCCGGGGACAAACCGGAAGACCCAGTACTTC	CASSSPGTNRKTQYF
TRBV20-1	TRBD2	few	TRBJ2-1	TGCAGTGCCCTGGGTTTCGGCCAGCGGGGGGTCAGTGAGCAGTTCTTC	CSALGFGQRGVSEQFF